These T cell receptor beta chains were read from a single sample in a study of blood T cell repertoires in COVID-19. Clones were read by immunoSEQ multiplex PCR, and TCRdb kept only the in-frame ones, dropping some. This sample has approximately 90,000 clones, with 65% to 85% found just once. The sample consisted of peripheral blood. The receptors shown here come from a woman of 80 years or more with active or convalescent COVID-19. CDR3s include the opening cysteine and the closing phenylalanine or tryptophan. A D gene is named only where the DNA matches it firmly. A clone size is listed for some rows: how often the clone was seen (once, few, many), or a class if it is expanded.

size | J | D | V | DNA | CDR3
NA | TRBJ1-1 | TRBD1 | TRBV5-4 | TGTGCCAGCAGCTCAGGGCCGGGACAGGAGAACACTGAAGCTTTCTTT | CASSSGPGQENTEAFF
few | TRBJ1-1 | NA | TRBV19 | TGTGCCAGTAGTATGTCGGTCTACACTGAAGCTTTCTTT | CASSMSVYTEAFF
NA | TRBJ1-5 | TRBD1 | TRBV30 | TGTGCCTGGAGCAACGGACAGGGTTTCCAACCCCAGCATTTT | CAWSNGQGFQPQHF
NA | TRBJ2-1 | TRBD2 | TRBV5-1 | TGCGCCAGCAGCTTGGGCGGGAGCAATGAGCAGTTCTTC | CASSLGGSNEQFF
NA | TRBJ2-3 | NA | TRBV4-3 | TGCGCCAGCCGGACAGGAGGGTCCACAGATACGCAGTATTTT | CASRTGGSTDTQYF
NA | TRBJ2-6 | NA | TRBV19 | TGTGCCAGTAGTATAGGGTCGCCAGGAAGGTCTGGGGCCAACGTCCTGACTTTC | CASSIGSPGRSGANVLTF
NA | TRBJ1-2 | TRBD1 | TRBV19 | TGTGCCAGTAGCCACCCTCGACAGGGGTCTTATGGCTACACCTTC | CASSHPRQGSYGYTF
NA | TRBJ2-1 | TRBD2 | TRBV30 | TGTGCCTGGAGTATAGGGCTAGCGGGATACAATGAGCAGTTCTTC | CAWSIGLAGYNEQFF
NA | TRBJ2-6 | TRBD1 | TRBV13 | TGTGCCAGCAGCACCCGGACAGGGGGAATCGCTGGGGCCAACGTCCTGACTTTC | CASSTRTGGIAGANVLTF
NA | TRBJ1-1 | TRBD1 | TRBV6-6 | TGTGCCAGCAGGAGAACTCCAGGGGGAGCGTCCACTGAAGCTTTCTTT | CASRRTPGGASTEAFF
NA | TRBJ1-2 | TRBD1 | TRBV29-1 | TGCAGCGTGGACGGACAGGGTACCTATGGCTACACCTTC | CSVDGQGTYGYTF
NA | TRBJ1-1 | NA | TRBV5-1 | TGCGCCAGCAGCGCGGCCGCGAACACTGAAGCTTTCTTT | CASSAAANTEAFF
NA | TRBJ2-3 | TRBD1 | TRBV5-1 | TGCGCCAGCAGCTTGGATACAGGGGGTACAGATACGCAGTATTTT | CASSLDTGGTDTQYF
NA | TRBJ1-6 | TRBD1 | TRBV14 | TGTGCCAGCAGCCATACGGGACAGGGAGTGTCACCCCTCCACTTT | CASSHTGQGVSPLHF
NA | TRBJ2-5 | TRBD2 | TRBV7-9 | TGTGCCAGCAGCTTTGGTAGCGGGAGGGGTGAGACCCAGTACTTC | CASSFGSGRGETQYF
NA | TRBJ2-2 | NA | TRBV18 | TGTGCCAGCTCAACGGACACCATCAGGTCCACCGGGGAGCTGTTTTTT | CASSTDTIRSTGELFF
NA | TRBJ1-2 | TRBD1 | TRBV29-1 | TGCAGCGTTGGGGACAGGGACTATGGCTACACCTTC | CSVGDRDYGYTF
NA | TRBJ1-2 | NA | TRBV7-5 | TGTGCCAGAAGCCCCCGGTACCGGGAGGGGTCTAACTATGGCTACACCTTC | CARSPRYREGSNYGYTF
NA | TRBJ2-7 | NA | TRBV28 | TGTGCCAGCAGATCGACAGCCTTGCTCTGGGAGCAGTACTTC | CASRSTALLWEQYF
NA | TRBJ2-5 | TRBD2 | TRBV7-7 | TGTGCCAGCAGCCCCTCTCCCCGGACTAGCGGGGCAGAGACCCAGTACTTC | CASSPSPRTSGAETQYF
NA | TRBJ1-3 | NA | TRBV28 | TGTGCCAGCAGTCAATGGGGGATTAGCGGCTCTGGAAACACCATATATTTT | CASSQWGISGSGNTIYF
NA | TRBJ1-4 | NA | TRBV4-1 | TGCGCCAGCAGCCAAGAAGGAGCCAGGGCTGAAAAACTGTTTTTT | CASSQEGARAEKLFF
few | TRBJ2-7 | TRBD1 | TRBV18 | TGTGCCAGCTCACCCGGGACAGGGCGGTCCTACGAGCAGTACTTC | CASSPGTGRSYEQYF
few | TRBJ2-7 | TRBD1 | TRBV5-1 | TGCGCCAGCAGCTTGGAAGGGACAGGGGGCTACGAGCAGTACTTC | CASSLEGTGGYEQYF
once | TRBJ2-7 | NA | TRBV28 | TGTGCCAGCACCCTAAACAGCCTTGGGGAGCAGTACTTC | CASTLNSLGEQYF
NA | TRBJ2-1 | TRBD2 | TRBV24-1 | TGTGCCACCAGTGATTTTGGCGGGAGTTACAATGAGCAGTTCTTC | CATSDFGGSYNEQFF
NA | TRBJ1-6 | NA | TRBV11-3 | TGTGCCATAAACCAAGGACTCAATTCACCCCTCCACTTT | CAINQGLNSPLHF
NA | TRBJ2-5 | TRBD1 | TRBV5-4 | TGTGCCAGCAGCCCCGACAGGGACGAGACCCAGTACTTC | CASSPDRDETQYF
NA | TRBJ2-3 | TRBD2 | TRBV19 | TGTGCCAGTAGTACTCCGGGACTAGCAAGCACAGATACGCAGTATTTT | CASSTPGLASTDTQYF
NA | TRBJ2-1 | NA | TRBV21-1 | TGTGCCAGCAGCTCCAGACAGGGGAGGAGCAATGAGCAGTTCTTC | CASSSRQGRSNEQFF
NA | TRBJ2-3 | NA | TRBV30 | TGTGCCTGGAGTTTCCCCTTTAGCCGTTTCGGGGCAGATACGCAGTATTTT | CAWSFPFSRFGADTQYF
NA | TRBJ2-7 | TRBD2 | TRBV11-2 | TGTGCCAGCAGCGAGCCGGGACTAGGACGGTACGAGCAGTACTTC | CASSEPGLGRYEQYF
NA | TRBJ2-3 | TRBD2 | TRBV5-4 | TGTGCCAGCAGTGGGGGGGGACTAGCGCAAGAATCTAGCACAGATACGCAGTATTTT | CASSGGGLAQESSTDTQYF
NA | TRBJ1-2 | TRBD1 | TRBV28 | TGTGCCAGCAGTTCCTTGGACAGGGCCGGCTACACCTTC | CASSSLDRAGYTF
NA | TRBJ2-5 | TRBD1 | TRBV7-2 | TGTGCCAGCAGCCCGGGACAGCTGTACCAAGAGACCCAGTACTTC | CASSPGQLYQETQYF
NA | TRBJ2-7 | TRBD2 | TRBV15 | TGTGCCACCAGCTCCCGGACTAGCGGGAGAACTAGCGAGCAGTACTTC | CATSSRTSGRTSEQYF
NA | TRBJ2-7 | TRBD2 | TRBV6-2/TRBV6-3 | TGTGCCAGCAGTGGAACGACTAGCGGGTCCAAGCAGTACTTC | CASSGTTSGSKQYF
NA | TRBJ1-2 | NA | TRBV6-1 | TGTGCCAGCAGTGAAATCATCTATGGCTACACCTTC | CASSEIIYGYTF
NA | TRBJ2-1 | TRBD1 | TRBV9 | TGTGCCAGCAGCGTAGGGACAGGCGAGCAGTTCTTC | CASSVGTGEQFF
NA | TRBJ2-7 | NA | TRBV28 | TGTGCCAGCAGTTTTAACGGTGACCTAGGCGAGCAGTACTTC | CASSFNGDLGEQYF
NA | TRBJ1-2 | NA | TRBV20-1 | TGCAGTGGAACAGGCGATTATGGCTACACCTTC | CSGTGDYGYTF
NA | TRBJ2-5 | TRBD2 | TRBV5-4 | TGTGCCAGCAGCTGGGGGAGGGCCCAAGAGACCCAGTACTTC | CASSWGRAQETQYF
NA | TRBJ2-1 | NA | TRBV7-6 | TGTGCCAGCAGCCCCCCCCCTTTGATGCCGGCGGAGGGTTTTAAGTTCGGTGAGCAGTTCTTC | CASSPPPLMPAEGFKFGEQFF
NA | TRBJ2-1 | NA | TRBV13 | TGTGCCAGCAGCTCCCCTTCCTACAATGAGCAGTTCTTC | CASSSPSYNEQFF
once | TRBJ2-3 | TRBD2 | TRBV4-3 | TGCGCCAGCAGCCAAGAGACTAGCGGGTCCACAGATACGCAGTATTTT | CASSQETSGSTDTQYF
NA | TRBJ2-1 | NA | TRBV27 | TGTGCCAGCTGGGCTTGGAACGAGAATGAGCAGTTCTTC | CASWAWNENEQFF
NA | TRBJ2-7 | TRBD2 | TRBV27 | TGTGCCAGCAGTTTCCGGACTAGCGGGGCCAGCTCCTACGAGCAGTACTTC | CASSFRTSGASSYEQYF
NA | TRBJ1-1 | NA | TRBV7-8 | TGTGCCAGCCTACACGGGGGGGCAACGGGGGAAGCTTTCTTT | CASLHGGATGEAFF
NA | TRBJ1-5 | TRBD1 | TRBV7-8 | TGTGCCAGCAGCCCCACAGGGGTTAGGGGCAATCAGCCCCAGCATTTT | CASSPTGVRGNQPQHF
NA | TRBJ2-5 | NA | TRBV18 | TGTGCCAGCTTCACCACGGAGCGGGACAGGGAGACCCAGTACTTC | CASFTTERDRETQYF
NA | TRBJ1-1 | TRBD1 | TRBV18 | TGTGCCAGCTCACCTGAGGGGGCTGGGGAAGCTTTCTTT | CASSPEGAGEAFF
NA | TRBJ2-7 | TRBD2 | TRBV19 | TGTGCCAGTAGTCTTACCGGGACTAGCGGATACGAGCAGTACTTC | CASSLTGTSGYEQYF
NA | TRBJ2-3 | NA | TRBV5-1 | TGCGCCAGCACCAAGGAGAGCACAGATACGCAGTATTTT | CASTKESTDTQYF